This T cell receptor (beta chain) is drawn from a study of T-cell reconstitution after alpha-beta-depleted transplantation in children. Study-wide findings and caveats: T-cell numbers and diversity, one year after transplant, stemmed largely from T cells that were newly produced. Where some patients showed high TCRbeta diversity at day 60, it came from recipient T cells and thymic progenitors that had survived.

The library targeted TCRbeta and was prepared with unique molecular identifiers. TCRdb reanalysed the PCR reads using MiXCR and keeps one entry per CDR3 protein. The sample consists of 540,000 or so distinct CDR3 sequences, 20% to 25% of them appearing once. This clonotype was seen a few times. What it binds is not known. V lost 3 bases and J 0 bases, leaving 15 bases between the germline ends. Germline-derived CDR1 and CDR2 are SGHVS and FNYEAQ. There are 18 residues in the CDR3. The clonotype was recovered from a boy under two years old who had a stem cell transplant for acute myeloid leukemia, so the T cells may come from the graft donor. The sample here was PBMCs, mostly from graft donor cells, taken 360 days after TCRalphabeta/CD19-depleted stem cell transplant. The rearrangement links TRBV7-6 to TRBJ2-6; TRBD2 might be the D (6 bases). The CDR3: CASSFIGGLSSGANVLTF. For the CDR3, the DNA is TGTGCCAGCAGCTTCATTGGGGGACTCAGCTCTGGGGCCAACGTCCTGACTTTC.